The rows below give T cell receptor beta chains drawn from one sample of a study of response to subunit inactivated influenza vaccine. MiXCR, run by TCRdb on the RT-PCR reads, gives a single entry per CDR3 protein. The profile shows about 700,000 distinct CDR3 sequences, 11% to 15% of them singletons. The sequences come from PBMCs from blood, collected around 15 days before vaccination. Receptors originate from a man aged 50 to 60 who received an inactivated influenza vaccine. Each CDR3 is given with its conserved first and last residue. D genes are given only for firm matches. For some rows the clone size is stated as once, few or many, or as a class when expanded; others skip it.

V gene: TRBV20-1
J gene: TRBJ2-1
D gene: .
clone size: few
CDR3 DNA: TGCAGTGCGGCGACCTCTAGGACCCTTCACAATGAGCAGTTCTTC
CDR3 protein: CSAATSRTLHNEQFF

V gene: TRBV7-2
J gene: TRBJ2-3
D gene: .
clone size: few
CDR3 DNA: TGTGCCAGCAGCTTATCGGGGGCGGGAGTTCCAGATACGCAGTATTTT
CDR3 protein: CASSLSGAGVPDTQYF

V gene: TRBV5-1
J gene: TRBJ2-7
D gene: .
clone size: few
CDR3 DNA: TGCGCCAGCAGCTGGCAGGGAACCGAGCAGTACTTC
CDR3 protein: CASSWQGTEQYF

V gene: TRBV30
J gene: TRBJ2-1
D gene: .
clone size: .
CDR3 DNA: TGTGCCTGGAGTTTCTGGCCGCACAATGAGCAGTTCTTC
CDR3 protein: CAWSFWPHNEQFF

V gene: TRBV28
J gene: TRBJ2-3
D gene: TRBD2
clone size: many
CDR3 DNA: TGTGCCAGCAGTTTCATGGGGACTAGCGGCACAGATACGCAGTATTTT
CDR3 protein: CASSFMGTSGTDTQYF

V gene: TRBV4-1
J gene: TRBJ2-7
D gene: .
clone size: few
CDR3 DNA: TGCGCCAGCAGCCAAGCAGGGACAGAGCAGTACTTC
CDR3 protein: CASSQAGTEQYF

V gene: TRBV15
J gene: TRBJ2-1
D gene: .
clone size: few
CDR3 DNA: TGTGCCACCAGTTTTCTTGGCTACAATGAGCAGTTCTTC
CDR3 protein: CATSFLGYNEQFF

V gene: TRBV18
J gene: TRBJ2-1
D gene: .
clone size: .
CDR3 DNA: TGTGCCAGCTCACCCTACCTATCCTCAGGGGGGTCCTACAATGAGCAGTTCTTC
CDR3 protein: CASSPYLSSGGSYNEQFF

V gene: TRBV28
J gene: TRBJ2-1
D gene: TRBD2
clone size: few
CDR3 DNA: TGTGCCACCAGCGGGGCTACCTACAATGAGCAGTTCTTC
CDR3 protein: CATSGATYNEQFF

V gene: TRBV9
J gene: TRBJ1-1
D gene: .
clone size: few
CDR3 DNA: TGTGCCAGCAGCGTCGCGGGGGGGAACACTGAAGCTTTCTTT
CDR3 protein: CASSVAGGNTEAFF

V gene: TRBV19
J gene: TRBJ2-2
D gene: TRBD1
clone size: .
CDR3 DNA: TGTGCCAGTAGGGATCCCATACAGGGGGCCGCCGGGGAGCTGTTTTTT
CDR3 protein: CASRDPIQGAAGELFF

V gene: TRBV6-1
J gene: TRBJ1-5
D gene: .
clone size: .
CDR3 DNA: TGTGCCAGCAGTAAACCAGGGTCACGCGAGCCCCAGCATTTT
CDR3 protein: CASSKPGSREPQHF

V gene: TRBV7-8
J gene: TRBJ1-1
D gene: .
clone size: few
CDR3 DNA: TGTGCCAGCAGCTTAGACTTGGACCGTGAAGCTTTCTTT
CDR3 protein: CASSLDLDREAFF

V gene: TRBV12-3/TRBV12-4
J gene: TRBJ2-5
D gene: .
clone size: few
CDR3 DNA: TGTGCCAGCAGTACCGAGGGGCGGGGTCTTCCAGAGACCCAGTACTTC
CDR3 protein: CASSTEGRGLPETQYF

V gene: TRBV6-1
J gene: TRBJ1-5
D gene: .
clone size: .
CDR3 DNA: TGTGCCTGTACCCAGGGGAGAAATCAGCCCCAGCATTTT
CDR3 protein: CACTQGRNQPQHF

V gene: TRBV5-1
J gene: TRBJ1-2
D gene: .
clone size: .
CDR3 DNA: TGCGCCAGCAGCTTGGAGATGGGGGCTGGGGGCTACACCTTC
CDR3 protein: CASSLEMGAGGYTF

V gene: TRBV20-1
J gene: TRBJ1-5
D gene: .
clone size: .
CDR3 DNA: TGCAGTGCTCACCGGGACCGCTTTGATCAGCCCCAGCATTTT
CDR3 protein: CSAHRDRFDQPQHF

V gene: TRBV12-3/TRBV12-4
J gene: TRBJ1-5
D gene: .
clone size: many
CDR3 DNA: TGTGCCAGCAGTTTGTCGCTCAATCAGCCCCAGCATTTT
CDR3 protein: CASSLSLNQPQHF

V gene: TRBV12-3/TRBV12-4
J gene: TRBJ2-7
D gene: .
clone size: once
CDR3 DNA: TGTGCCAGCAGTCTTATGGGCCGGTACTACGAGCAGTACTTC
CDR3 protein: CASSLMGRYYEQYF

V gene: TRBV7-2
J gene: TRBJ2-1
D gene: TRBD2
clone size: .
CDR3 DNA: TGTGCCAGCAGCCGGACAGGGTTTCGACTAGCGGGAGGGCCGCAGTTCTTC
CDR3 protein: CASSRTGFRLAGGPQFF

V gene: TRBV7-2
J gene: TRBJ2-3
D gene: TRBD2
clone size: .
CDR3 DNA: TGTGCCAGCAGCCCCGGGACTAGCGGGAGGTTGGTAGATACGCAGTATTTT
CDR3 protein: CASSPGTSGRLVDTQYF

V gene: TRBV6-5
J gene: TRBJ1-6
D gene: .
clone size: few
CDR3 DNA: TGTGCCAGCAGTTACCTCGGCAGGAACAAAAATAATTCACCCCTCCACTTT
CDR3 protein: CASSYLGRNKNNSPLHF

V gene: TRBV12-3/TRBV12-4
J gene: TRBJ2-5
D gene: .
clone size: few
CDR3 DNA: TGTGCCAGCAGCCAGGTTCGGGGCGAAAAGGAGACCCAGTACTTC
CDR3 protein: CASSQVRGEKETQYF

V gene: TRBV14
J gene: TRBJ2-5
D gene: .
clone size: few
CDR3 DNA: TGTGCCAGCAGCCAATCTCGAGGGATCGGGACCCAGTACTTC
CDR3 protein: CASSQSRGIGTQYF

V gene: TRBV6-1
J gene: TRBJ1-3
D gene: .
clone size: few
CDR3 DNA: TGTGCCAGCAGCACCGGGACATCAGGAAACACCATATATTTT
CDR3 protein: CASSTGTSGNTIYF

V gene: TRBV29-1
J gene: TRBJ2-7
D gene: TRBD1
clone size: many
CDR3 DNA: TGCAGCGCTGGACAGGGTTTCGAGCAGTACTTC
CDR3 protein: CSAGQGFEQYF

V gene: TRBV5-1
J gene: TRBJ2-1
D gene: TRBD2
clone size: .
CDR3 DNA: TGCGCCAGCAGCCCGGGACTAGCGGGGGGGCTGGATGAGCAGTTCTTC
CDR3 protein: CASSPGLAGGLDEQFF

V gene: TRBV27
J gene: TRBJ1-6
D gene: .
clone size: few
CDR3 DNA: TGTGCCAGCAGTCCCTTCAGGAGCTCCTATAATTCACCCCTCCACTTT
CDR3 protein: CASSPFRSSYNSPLHF